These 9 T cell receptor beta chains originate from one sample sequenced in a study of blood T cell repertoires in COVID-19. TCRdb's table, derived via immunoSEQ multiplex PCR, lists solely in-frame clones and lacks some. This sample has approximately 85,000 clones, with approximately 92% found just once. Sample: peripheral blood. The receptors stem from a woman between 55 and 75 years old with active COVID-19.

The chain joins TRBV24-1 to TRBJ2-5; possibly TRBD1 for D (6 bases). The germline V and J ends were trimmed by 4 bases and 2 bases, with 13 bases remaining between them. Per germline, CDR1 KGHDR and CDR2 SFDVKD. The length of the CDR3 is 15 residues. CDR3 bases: TGTGCCACCAGTGAAAGGACAGCGAGGCAAGAGACCCAGTACTTC. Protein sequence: CATSERTARQETQYF.

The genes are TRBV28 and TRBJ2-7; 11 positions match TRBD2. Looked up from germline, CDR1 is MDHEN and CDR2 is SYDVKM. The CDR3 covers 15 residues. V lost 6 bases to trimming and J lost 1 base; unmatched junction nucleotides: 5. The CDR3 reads CASSRTSGLSYEQYF. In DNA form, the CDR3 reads TGTGCCAGCAGCAGGACTAGCGGGTTGTCCTACGAGCAGTACTTC.

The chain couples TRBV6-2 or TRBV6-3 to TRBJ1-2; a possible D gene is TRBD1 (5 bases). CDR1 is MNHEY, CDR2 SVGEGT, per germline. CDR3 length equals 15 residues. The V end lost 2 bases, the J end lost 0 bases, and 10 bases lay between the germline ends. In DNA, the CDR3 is TGTGCCAGCAGTTACGACCCGGGGGCTAACTATGGCTACACCTTC. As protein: CASSYDPGANYGYTF.

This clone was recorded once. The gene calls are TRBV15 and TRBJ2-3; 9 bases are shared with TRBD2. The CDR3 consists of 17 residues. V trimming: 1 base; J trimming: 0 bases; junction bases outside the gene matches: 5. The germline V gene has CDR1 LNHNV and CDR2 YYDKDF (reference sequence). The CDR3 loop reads CATSRGSSGASTDTQYF. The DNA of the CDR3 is TGTGCCACCAGCAGAGGGTCTAGCGGGGCTAGCACAGATACGCAGTATTTT. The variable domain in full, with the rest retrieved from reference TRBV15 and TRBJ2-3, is DAMVIQNPRYQVTQFGKPVTLSCSQTLNHNVMYWYQQKSSQAPKLLFHYYDKDFNNEADTPDNFQSRRPNTSFCFLDIRSPGLGDTAMYLCATSRGSSGASTDTQYFGPGTRLTVL.

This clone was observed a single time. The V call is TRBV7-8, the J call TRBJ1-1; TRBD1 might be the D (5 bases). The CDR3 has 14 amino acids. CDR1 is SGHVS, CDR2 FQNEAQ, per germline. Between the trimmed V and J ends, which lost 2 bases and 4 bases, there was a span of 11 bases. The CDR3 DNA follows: TGTGCCAGCAGCTTACAAGCGGGGGGCACTGAAGCTTTCTTT. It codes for CASSLQAGGTEAFF. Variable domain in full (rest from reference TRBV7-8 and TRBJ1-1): GAGVSQSPRYKVAKRGQDVALRCDPISGHVSLFWYQQALGQGPEFLTYFQNEAQLDKSGLPSDRFFAERPEGSVSTLKIQRTQQEDSAVYLCASSLQAGGTEAFFGQGTRLTVV.

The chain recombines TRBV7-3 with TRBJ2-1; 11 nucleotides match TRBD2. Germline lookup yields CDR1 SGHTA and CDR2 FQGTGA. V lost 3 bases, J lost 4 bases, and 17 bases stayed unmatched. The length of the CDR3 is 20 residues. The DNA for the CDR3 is TGTGCCAGCAGCTTCTTCGGGACTAGCGGTCACCGCCCCTCGTACAATGAGCAGTTCTTC. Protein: CASSFFGTSGHRPSYNEQFF.

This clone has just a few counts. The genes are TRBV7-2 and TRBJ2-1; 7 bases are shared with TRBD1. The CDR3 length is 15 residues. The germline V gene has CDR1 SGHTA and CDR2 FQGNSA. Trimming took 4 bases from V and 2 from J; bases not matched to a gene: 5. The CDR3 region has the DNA TGTGCCAGCAGCTCGCGACAGGGTCCCTACAATGAGCAGTTCTTC. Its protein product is CASSSRQGPYNEQFF. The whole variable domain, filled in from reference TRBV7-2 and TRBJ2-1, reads GAGVSQSPSNKVTEKGKDVELRCDPISGHTALYWYRQSLGQGLEFLIYFQGNSAPDKSGLPSDRFSAERTGGSVSTLTIQRTQQEDSAVYLCASSSRQGPYNEQFFGPGTRLTVL.

In DNA form, the CDR3 reads TGCGCCAGCAGCTTGAGTGCCGGGGGAGGAAACACCATATATTTT. This gives the protein CASSLSAGGGNTIYF. This chain joins TRBV5-1 and TRBJ1-3; a weak D match, TRBD1 (5 bases). V lost 1 base to trimming and J lost 4 bases, with 12 bases between them. Germline V CDR1 and CDR2: SGHRS, YFSETQ. This CDR3 comprises 15 residues.

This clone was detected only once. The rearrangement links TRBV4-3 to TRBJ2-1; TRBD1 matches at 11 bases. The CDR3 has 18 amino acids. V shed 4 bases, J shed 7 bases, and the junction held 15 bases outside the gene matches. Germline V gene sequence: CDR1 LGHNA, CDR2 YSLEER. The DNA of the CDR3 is TGCGCCAGCAGCCGAAAAGCTACCGGACAGGGGGCGTCGAATGAGCAGTTCTTC. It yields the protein CASSRKATGQGASNEQFF.